The following is a T cell receptor (beta chain) sequence with its context. This CDR3 spans 18 amino acids. Authors' analysis steps: By means of reference gene primer amplification, nucleated cell counts were estimated. The method was immunoSEQ multiplex PCR; TCRdb's version includes in-frame clones alone and lacks a portion of them. Clone size and V and J calls were adopted from that table, with D and trimming inferred from the DNA. Among roughly 190,000 clones, 84% were seen once, and the ten largest hold under 3%. This specimen belongs to a study of blood T cell repertoires in COVID-19. The wider study: Samples taken during acute and convalescent COVID-19 were collected in the United States, Italy and Spain. Sources were T cells, B-cell-depleted T cells, or PBMCs; the material itself was cDNA or gDNA.

The clonotype originates from a human donor with acute or convalescent COVID-19. The donor label of this sample is uncertain. Sequencing was done on a sample of peripheral blood. The V call is TRBV1, the J call TRBJ1-2. TRBV1 is an annotated pseudogene. DNA of the CDR3: TGCACCAGCAGGGGGAGGGATTGGGGACTCATAGCTAACTATGGCTACACCTTC. Translation: CTSRGRDWGLIANYGYTF.